One sample yielded the 29 T cell receptor beta chains listed below, sequenced in a study of graft-versus-host responses after intestinal transplantation. Repertoires were generated with immunoSEQ multiplex PCR, while TCRdb's copy carries only in-frame clones and drops some. The repertoire consists of over 55,000 clones, with approximately 87% occurring once and the leading ten covering approximately 0.39%. Antigens of these TCRs are unknown. Sequencing was performed on unstimulated CD4+ T cells sorted from spleen or lymph node cells, taken before transplant. These receptors were obtained from a human donor who was the organ donor for an intestinal transplant.

This sequence joins TRBV7-6 and TRBJ2-5; 13 positions match TRBD2. In germline, CDR1 is SGHVS, CDR2 FNYEAQ. Trimming removed 4 bases from V and 5 bases from J; junction bases left unmatched: 13. This CDR3 has 18 amino acids. CDR3 loop: CASSSGLAGELGGETQYF. CDR3 bases: TGTGCCAGCAGCTCCGGACTAGCGGGGGAATTAGGAGGGGAGACCCAGTACTTC. Looking up the rest from reference TRBV7-6 and TRBJ2-5 gives the full variable domain: GAGVSQSPRYKVTKRGQDVALRCDPISGHVSLYWYRQALGQGPEFLTYFNYEAQQDKSGLPNDRFSAERPEGSISTLTIQRTEQRDSAMYRCASSSGLAGELGGETQYFGPGTRLLVL.

The J gene is TRBJ1-1, the V gene TRBV18; D remains ambiguous. The CDR3 covers 12 residues. V was trimmed by 1 base and J by 5 bases, leaving 5 bases between them. Germline V gene lookup returns CDR1 KGHSH and CDR2 LQKENI. CDR3 DNA: TGTGCCAGCTCACCACTAAAAACTGAAGCTTTCTTT. Encoded protein: CASSPLKTEAFF.

The chain links TRBV28 to TRBJ2-7; weak D call: TRBD1 (7 bases). The CDR3 has 14 residues. Trimming left V 7 bases short and J 0 bases short, with 13 bases between. The germline CDR1 and CDR2 sequences are MDHEN and SYDVKM. The CDR3, as DNA: TGTGCCAGCATCGGGGGACAGCCCTCCTACGAGCAGTACGTC. This encodes CASIGGQPSYEQYV.

This chain uses TRBV6-1 with TRBJ1-4, with D possibly matching TRBD1 (5 bases). Germline V lookup: CDR1 MNHNS, CDR2 SASEGT. V shed 2 bases and J shed 2 bases, with 9 bases lying between them. The CDR3 runs 15 residues. The CDR3 region is CASSEHRLTNEKLFF. CDR3 DNA sequence: TGTGCCAGCAGTGAACACAGGCTTACTAATGAAAAACTGTTTTTT.

The V gene is TRBV30, the J gene TRBJ1-1; 7 nucleotides match TRBD1. V shed 1 base and J 4 bases; nucleotides not matched to a gene: 6. CDR1 GTSNPN and CDR2 SVGIG come from the germline V gene (reference sequence). CDR3 length: 14 residues. The chain's CDR3 is CAWSARGLSTEAFF. The CDR3 nucleotides are TGTGCCTGGAGTGCGAGGGGGCTATCCACTGAAGCTTTCTTT.

This rearrangement joins TRBV14 to TRBJ2-3, with 12 bases matching TRBD2. Germline values: CDR1 SGHDN, CDR2 FVKESK. This CDR3 comprises 15 residues. The J segment lost 3 bases and the V segment lost 5 bases, leaving 3 bases of the junction unmatched. This chain's CDR3 is CASSYTSGGTDTQYF. The CDR3 DNA reads TGTGCCAGCAGCTACACTAGCGGGGGGACAGATACGCAGTATTTT.

The chain uses TRBV7-9 and TRBJ1-4; D is possibly TRBD1 (5 bases). Trimming removed 5 bases from V and 6 bases from J, with 22 bases in between. This CDR3 comprises 17 residues. Germline assignment: CDR1 SEHNR and CDR2 FQNEAQ (reference sequence). The CDR3 DNA follows: TGTGCCAGCAGCCAAGCCAAGGGGTTCGACCTACATGAAAAACTGTTTTTT. This sequence encodes CASSQAKGFDLHEKLFF.

V is TRBV28 and J is TRBJ1-6; D unresolved. CDR1 is MDHEN and CDR2 is SYDVKM in the germline V gene. The CDR3 is 13 amino acids. The V gene lost 8 bases and the J gene lost 5 bases, with 10 bases spanning the gap. CDR3 in DNA: TGTGCCAGCGTGGGCAGAAATAATTCACCCCTCCACTTT. Protein sequence: CASVGRNNSPLHF.

V usage is TRBV11-1 and J usage is TRBJ2-5; D remains unclear. The CDR3 totals 14 residues. The V gene's germline CDR1 is SGHAT and CDR2 FQDESV (reference sequence). The V end was cut by 2 bases, the J end by 1 base, with 8 bases between. The DNA for the CDR3 is TGTGCCAGCAGCTTATCTCGGGTCCAAGAGACCCAGTACTTC. It translates to CASSLSRVQETQYF.

This chain joins TRBV6-4 and TRBJ2-2; 7 nucleotides align to TRBD1. There are 16 residues in the CDR3. Trimming took 6 bases from V and 6 from J; bases not matched to a gene: 13. Germline loops: CDR1 MRHNA, CDR2 SNTAGT. CDR3 protein: CASRRTGQARSGELFF. CDR3 in DNA: TGTGCCAGCAGAAGGACAGGTCAGGCGCGATCCGGGGAGCTGTTTTTT.

This clone was recorded once. This chain links TRBV11-2 with TRBJ1-5; TRBD1 aligns across 9 bases. CDR3 length: 17 residues. V trimming: 5 bases; J trimming: 3 bases; junction bases outside the gene matches: 11. Germline-derived CDR1 and CDR2 are SGHAT and FQNNGV. The CDR3 region is CASSKNRDRVNNQPQHF. CDR3 in DNA: TGTGCCAGCAGCAAAAACCGGGACAGGGTCAACAATCAGCCCCAGCATTTT.

The rearrangement joins TRBV21-1 to TRBJ2-7; the table gives TRBD1 as D, unverified against the DNA. TRBV21-1 is deemed a pseudogene. The CDR3 sequence is 17 residues long. The chain's CDR3 is CASSKGEGRGPTYEQYV. CDR3 nucleotide sequence: TGTGCCAGCAGCAAAGGTGAGGGCAGGGGGCCAACCTACGAGCAGTACGTC.

The rearrangement uses TRBV4-3 and TRBJ2-6, with D possibly matching TRBD1 (7 bases). Trimming pared 1 base from V and 2 bases from J, leaving 18 bases between. The CDR3 is made up of 19 amino acids. Germline lookup yields CDR1 LGHNA and CDR2 YSLEER. CDR3 nucleotides: TGCGCCAGCAGCCAAGCTCCGACAGGGACTGGTGCTGGGGCCAACGTCCTGACTTTC. Protein product: CASSQAPTGTGAGANVLTF.

This chain's CDR3 is CASTTDRGEQYV. Written as DNA, the CDR3 is TGTGCCAGCACCACTGACAGGGGCGAGCAGTACGTC. The chain joins TRBV27 to TRBJ2-7; 8 nucleotides match TRBD1. Germline-derived CDR1 and CDR2 are MNHEY and SMNVEV (reference sequence). The length of the CDR3 is 12 residues. The trim removed 7 bases at V and 6 bases at J, leaving 5 bases unmatched.

Here the CDR3 reads CASSFGTATNTEAFF. The CDR3 DNA sequence: TGTGCCAGCAGTTTTGGGACAGCAACGAACACTGAAGCTTTCTTT. The rearrangement links TRBV28 to TRBJ1-1; 7 bases agree with TRBD1. Per the germline V gene, CDR1 is MDHEN and CDR2 is SYDVKM. With V trimmed by 3 bases and J by 1 base, 5 bases remained unmatched. This CDR3 contains 15 residues.

This chain joins TRBV2 and TRBJ1-6; D is unresolved. There are 12 residues in the CDR3. The V end lost 3 bases, the J end lost 5 bases, and 2 bases lay between the germline ends. Germline CDR1 is SNHLY and CDR2 is FYNNEI. The CDR3 reads CASSDDNSPLHF. The CDR3 DNA sequence: TGTGCCAGCAGTGACGATAATTCACCCCTCCACTTT.

A single count supports this clone. The rearrangement uses TRBV2 and TRBJ2-5; D not resolved. Trimming left V 4 bases short and J 7 bases short, with 7 bases between. This CDR3 contains 11 residues. Per the germline V gene, CDR1 is SNHLY and CDR2 is FYNNEI. The DNA of the CDR3 is TGTGCCAGCAGTGCCGCCGGGACCCAGTACTTC. This sequence encodes CASSAAGTQYF.

The V call is TRBV7-9, the J call TRBJ1-1; D is perhaps TRBD1 (6 bases). The CDR3 is made up of 13 amino acids. Between the trimmed V and J ends, which lost 2 bases and 5 bases, there was a span of 9 bases. Germline V gene lookup returns CDR1 SEHNR and CDR2 FQNEAQ (reference sequence). The DNA for the CDR3 is TGTGCCAGCAGCTTATCGCAGGGGACTGAAGCTTTCTTT. Its translation is CASSLSQGTEAFF. The full variable domain, with the rest looked up from reference TRBV7-9 and TRBJ1-1, is DTGVSQNPRHKITKRGQNVTFRCDPISEHNRLYWYRQTLGQGPEFLTYFQNEAQLEKSRLLSDRFSAERPKGSFSTLEIQRTEQGDSAMYLCASSLSQGTEAFFGQGTRLTVV.

V gene TRBV7-3 combines with J gene TRBJ1-6; TRBD1 matches 9 bases. Looked up from germline, CDR1 is SGHTA and CDR2 is FQGTGA. Losses at the gene ends were 2 bases for V and 11 bases for J; bases not matched to a gene: 7. The CDR3 extends over 15 amino acids. The CDR3, as DNA: TGTGCCAGCAGCTTATTGGGACAGGGTGAGGCACCCCTCCACTTT. Its protein is CASSLLGQGEAPLHF.

The V call is TRBV20-1, the J call TRBJ2-3, with D possibly matching TRBD2 (6 bases). The CDR3 covers 11 residues. Germline V gene data show CDR1 as DFQATT and CDR2 as SNEGSKA (reference sequence). The V and J ends lost 6 bases and 8 bases respectively, with 12 bases between them. The CDR3 DNA is TGCAGTGCAAGGTCCGGGGGTACGCAGTATTTT. Translation gives CSARSGGTQYF.

The V and J genes are TRBV5-1 and TRBJ2-3; possibly TRBD2 for D (6 bases). V was shortened by 3 bases and J by 0 bases, with 11 bases between the two germline ends. The CDR3 runs to 15 residues. Germline V gives CDR1 SGHRS, CDR2 YFSETQ. The DNA for the CDR3 is TGCGCCAGCAGCTCAGGGACTTCTAGCACAGATACGCAGTATTTT. This translates into CASSSGTSSTDTQYF.

The J gene is TRBJ2-3, the V gene TRBV6-6, with 8 bases that match TRBD2. After removal of 2 bases from V and 2 bases from J, the junction contained 6 bases not matched to a gene. Germline V lookup: CDR1 MNHNY, CDR2 SVGAGI (reference sequence). This CDR3 spans 16 amino acids. The DNA of the CDR3 is TGTGCCAGCAGTTACACCCGGCGGGGGGCCACAGATACGCAGTATTTT. Amino acid sequence: CASSYTRRGATDTQYF.

The V call is TRBV7-9, the J call TRBJ1-6; D gene uncertain. Germline V gene data show CDR1 as SEHNR and CDR2 as FQNEAQ (reference sequence). The CDR3 runs 14 residues. V shed 4 bases and J shed 9 bases, with 13 bases lying between them. The CDR3: CASSSPNTGSPLHF. The CDR3 DNA reads TGTGCCAGCAGCTCCCCTAATACCGGTTCACCCCTCCACTTT.

The chain is built from TRBV18 and TRBJ2-3; the D gene is possibly TRBD2 (5 bases). This CDR3 comprises 15 residues. CDR1 is KGHSH, CDR2 LQKENI, per germline. V dropped 1 base and J dropped 2 bases, with 10 bases sitting between them. The CDR3 DNA sequence: TGTGCCAGCTCACCACTGCAGCGGAACACAGATACGCAGTATTTT. Translating it yields CASSPLQRNTDTQYF.

This clone was picked up a small number of times. This chain links TRBV18 with TRBJ2-7, with 12 bases fitting TRBD2. Looked up from germline, CDR1 is KGHSH and CDR2 is LQKENI. Germline trimming cut 3 bases from V and 6 bases from J; bases unmatched to any gene: 6. The CDR3 extends over 15 amino acids. The CDR3 protein is CASSPETSGGSEQYV. The CDR3 region has the DNA TGTGCCAGCTCACCCGAGACTAGCGGGGGATCCGAGCAGTACGTC.

The CDR3 region is CASSSFLGQIQETQYF. In DNA, the CDR3 is TGTGCCAGCAGTTCTTTTTTGGGACAAATACAAGAGACCCAGTACTTC. V usage is TRBV27 and J usage is TRBJ2-5; possible D gene TRBD1, 6 bases. The CDR3 consists of 16 residues. V shed 4 bases and J shed 2 bases, with 17 bases lying between them. Germline assignment: CDR1 MNHEY and CDR2 SMNVEV (reference sequence).

CDR3 nucleotide sequence: TGTGCCAGCAGCCAAGGGAGGGTCGGCCAGCCCCAGCATTTT. It codes for CASSQGRVGQPQHF. V is TRBV7-9 and J is TRBJ1-5; D call uncertain. V was pared by 5 bases and J by 7 bases, with 15 bases between. The CDR3 runs 14 residues. Germline V gives CDR1 SEHNR, CDR2 FQNEAQ (reference sequence).

The chain has TRBV28 and TRBJ1-3; D is unresolved. The CDR3 covers 14 residues. Germline V CDR1 and CDR2: MDHEN, SYDVKM. Trimming took 3 bases from V and 0 from J, leaving 6 bases between them. As DNA, the CDR3 is TGTGCCAGCAGTTTGGTCAGCTCTGGAAACACCATATATTTT. This gives the protein CASSLVSSGNTIYF.

This chain uses TRBV18 with TRBJ2-1, with 7 bases identical to TRBD2. V dropped 2 bases and J dropped 12; count of bases not matched to a gene: 7. This CDR3 contains 13 residues. In germline, CDR1 is KGHSH, CDR2 LQKENI. This CDR3 is CASSPEAGKAQFF. DNA of the CDR3: TGTGCCAGCTCACCAGAAGCGGGAAAGGCGCAGTTCTTC.